The TCR beta chain under discussion was sequenced for a study of OX40 agonist ivuxolimab in advanced cancers. Study at large: The dose-escalation group included hepatocellular carcinoma, melanoma, renal cell carcinoma and head and neck cancer. Males comprised about 78% of the group, whose mean age was approximately 60 years (range 23 to 79).

The assay was immunoSEQ multiplex PCR, and TCRdb's table has in-frame clones only and misses some. Among 70,000 or so clones listed, around nine tenths were seen once. General study results and limits: On average, CD8+ T cells had more expanded clones than CD4+.

Comment on this clone: What it binds is unknown.

The timepoints at which blood was sampled were baseline, cycle 4 day 1, and cycle 7 day 1. This CDR3 has 14 amino acids. CDR1 SGHTA and CDR2 FQGNSA come from the germline V gene. With 4 bases removed from V and 0 bases from J, the gap between germline ends came to 10 bases. This specimen consisted of CD4+ or CD8+ T cells sorted from blood, obtained in a trial of the OX40 agonist ivuxolimab. The rearrangement links TRBV7-2 to TRBJ2-7; D possibly corresponds to TRBD2 (5 bases). This receptor was identified in an adult with an advanced solid tumor such as melanoma, head and neck, liver or kidney cancer. As DNA, the CDR3 is TGTGCCAGCAGCTCACGGGGAGTCTCCTACGAGCAGTACTTC. The encoded protein is CASSSRGVSYEQYF.